This paragraph covers one T cell receptor (beta chain) sequence. The data originate from a study of T cells and Merkel cell carcinoma outcomes. Losses at the gene ends were 1 base for V and 4 bases for J; bases not matched to a gene: 4. The CDR3 loop spans 15 amino acids. The germline gives CDR1 SGHVS, CDR2 FQNEAQ. Generated by immunoSEQ multiplex PCR, the TCRdb table keeps only in-frame clones and is missing some. The profile covers approximately 620 clones, with roughly nine tenths appearing a single time and 4.5% to 6.5% taken by the ten largest. This TCR was sampled from a human donor with Merkel cell carcinoma. Material: tumor tissue from Merkel cell carcinoma. The genes are TRBV7-8 and TRBJ2-7, with 10 bases identical to TRBD2. CDR3 bases: TGTGCCAGCAGCTTAGTAGCGGGAGGAGGATACGAGCAGTACTTC. Translating it yields CASSLVAGGGYEQYF.